The 25 T cell receptor beta chains reported below all come from one sample, sequenced in a study of T cell responses to AZD1222 COVID-19 vaccine (TCRdb year 2021). Read against the paper, the sample's time point label means: baseline before first vaccination. To prepare the library, the immunoSEQ multiplex PCR assay was applied. In its TCRdb copy, this immuneACCESS table keeps in-frame sequences only and misses some clones. Where compared with another copy, unresolved V genes explain less than half of these, and the others have no known cause. In all, the sample holds roughly 120,000 clones, and 88% of those were seen once. The leading ten clones occupy around 1.7% of the sample. This specimen was peripheral blood, taken on day 0 of AZD1222 vaccination. All receptors derive from an adult in good health.

This chain connects TRBV5-6 to TRBJ1-4; possibly TRBD1 for D (6 bases). The germline V gene encodes CDR1 SGHDT and CDR2 YYEEEE. The CDR3 length is 14 residues. V dropped 4 bases and J dropped 3 bases, with 10 bases sitting between them. As DNA, the CDR3 is TGTGCCAGCAGCCTGGGACACCCTAATGAAAAACTGTTTTTT. This gives the protein CASSLGHPNEKLFF. Looking up the rest from reference TRBV5-6 and TRBJ1-4 gives the full variable domain: DAGVTQSPTHLIKTRGQQVTLRCSPKSGHDTVSWYQQALGQGPQFIFQYYEEEERQRGNFPDRFSGHQFPNYSSELNVNALLLGDSALYLCASSLGHPNEKLFFGSGTQLSVL.

This sequence joins TRBV3-1 (or the pseudogene TRBV3-2) and TRBJ2-7; D ambiguous. The germline V and J ends were trimmed by 0 bases and 8 bases, with 11 bases remaining between them. Germline assignment: CDR1 LGHDT and CDR2 YNNKEL (reference sequence). CDR3 length equals 13 residues. The CDR3 reads CASSQDTEMQQYF. The CDR3 coding sequence is TGTGCCAGCAGCCAAGACACAGAAATGCAGCAGTACTTC.

This chain's CDR3 is CASRSQGASNGYTF. DNA for the CDR3: TGCGCCAGCAGATCACAGGGGGCTTCGAATGGCTACACCTTC. The rearrangement uses TRBV5-1 and TRBJ1-2; 9 nucleotides line up with TRBD1. J was trimmed by 6 bases and V by 5 bases; bases with no gene match: 8. CDR3 size: 14 residues. Germline values: CDR1 SGHRS, CDR2 YFSETQ.

The chain uses TRBV7-8 and TRBJ1-1, with 9 bases fitting TRBD1. Germline V gene sequence: CDR1 SGHVS, CDR2 FQNEAQ. After removal of 5 bases from V and 2 bases from J, the junction contained 6 bases not matched to a gene. CDR3 length equals 15 residues. CDR3 in amino acids: CASSTRTGDNTEAFF. As DNA, the CDR3 is TGTGCCAGCAGCACCAGGACAGGGGACAACACTGAAGCTTTCTTT.

V and J are TRBV6-5 and TRBJ1-4; possibly TRBD1 for D (5 bases). The V end was cut by 4 bases, the J end by 3 bases, with 9 bases between. Germline V CDR1 and CDR2: MNHEY, SVGAGI. This CDR3 is 14 amino acids long. The CDR3 sequence: CASSFPGSNEKLFF. Here the CDR3 DNA reads TGTGCCAGCAGTTTCCCAGGGTCTAATGAAAAACTGTTTTTT.

This chain uses TRBV6-5 with TRBJ1-5; D unresolved. Germline V lookup: CDR1 MNHEY, CDR2 SVGAGI. V lost 8 bases and J 0 bases, leaving 8 bases between the germline ends. The CDR3 is 13 amino acids. The CDR3 nucleotides read TGTGCCAGCCGACTGTATAGCAATCAGCCCCAGCATTTT. Amino acid sequence: CASRLYSNQPQHF.

The genes are TRBV27 and TRBJ1-4; D perhaps matches TRBD1 (6 bases). Germline-derived CDR1 and CDR2 are MNHEY and SMNVEV (reference sequence). The CDR3 extends over 15 amino acids. V lost 2 bases to trimming and J lost 8 bases, with 15 bases between them. CDR3 in amino acids: CASSLTLGAVEKLFF. In DNA, the CDR3 is TGTGCCAGCAGTTTAACTTTGGGGGCCGTGGAAAAACTGTTTTTT.

V is TRBV5-6 and J is TRBJ1-4, with unresolved D. CDR3 size: 15 residues. Germline V gene lookup returns CDR1 SGHDT and CDR2 YYEEEE. V was shortened by 4 bases and J by 4 bases, with 14 bases between the two germline ends. DNA for the CDR3: TGTGCCAGCAGCCCCCGGGCTTGGGATAATGAAAAACTGTTTTTT. Encoded protein: CASSPRAWDNEKLFF.

The chain recombines TRBV11-2 with TRBJ1-2; 8 bases match TRBD1. Germline V gene data show CDR1 as SGHAT and CDR2 as FQNNGV. V lost 5 bases, J lost 4 bases, and 12 bases stayed unmatched. This CDR3 contains 16 residues. The CDR3 loop reads CASSPGQVLFGYGYTF. Here the CDR3 DNA reads TGTGCCAGCAGCCCGGGACAGGTTCTTTTTGGCTATGGCTACACCTTC.

This chain connects TRBV11-2 to TRBJ2-7, with 7 bases that match TRBD1. Germline CDR1 SGHAT, CDR2 FQNNGV. This CDR3 is 14 amino acids long. The V segment lost 5 bases and the J segment 0 bases; nucleotides outside the gene matches: 4. The CDR3 sequence is CASSHGTASYEQYF. In nucleotides, the CDR3 is TGTGCCAGCAGCCACGGGACAGCCTCCTACGAGCAGTACTTC.

V gene TRBV4-1 combines with J gene TRBJ2-7; D gene ambiguous. This CDR3 spans 13 amino acids. Between the trimmed V and J ends, which lost 1 base and 2 bases, there was a span of 6 bases. The germline V gene encodes CDR1 MGHRA and CDR2 YSYEKL. CDR3 protein: CASSQVPAYEQYF. The CDR3 DNA sequence: TGCGCCAGCAGCCAAGTCCCCGCCTACGAGCAGTACTTC.

The chain joins TRBV29-1 to TRBJ1-6, with TRBD1 matching 8 bases. This CDR3 contains 13 residues. CDR1 SQVTM and CDR2 ANQGSEA come from the germline V gene. CDR3 sequence: CSAMQGADSPLHF. The DNA for the CDR3 is TGCAGTGCAATGCAGGGGGCAGATTCACCCCTCCACTTT.

A single count supports this clone. The chain recombines TRBV6-6 with TRBJ2-1; perhaps D is TRBD1 or TRBD2 (6 bases each). The length of the CDR3 is 17 residues. The V end lost 5 bases, the J end lost 2 bases, and 19 bases lay between the germline ends. Looked up from germline, CDR1 is MNHNY and CDR2 is SVGAGI (reference sequence). CDR3 nucleotides: TGTGCCAGCAGTCTAAGGCCCACAGGGAGGCCCTACAATGAGCAGTTCTTC. Amino acid sequence: CASSLRPTGRPYNEQFF.

This clone was seen a few times. This chain connects TRBV5-1 to TRBJ2-5; D is unresolved. This CDR3 is built from 14 residues. Germline CDR1 is SGHRS and CDR2 is YFSETQ. V was cut by 0 bases and J by 5 bases, with 11 bases left in between. CDR3 in DNA: TGCGCCAGCAGCTTGGCGAGCAATCGGGAGACCCAGTACTTC. Translating it yields CASSLASNRETQYF.

The genes are TRBV20-1 and TRBJ2-7, with D perhaps assigned TRBD1 or TRBD2 (5 bases each). The CDR3 loop spans 11 amino acids. The V and J ends lost 6 bases and 5 bases respectively, with 11 bases between them. The germline CDR1 and CDR2 sequences are DFQATT and SNEGSKA (reference sequence). The CDR3 here is CSAAGTDEQYF. CDR3 bases: TGCAGTGCGGCAGGGACGGACGAGCAGTACTTC.

The chain employs TRBV19 and TRBJ1-1, with D perhaps TRBD1 (5 bases). V dropped 9 bases and J dropped 1 base, with 9 bases sitting between them. Germline V gene sequence: CDR1 LNHDA, CDR2 SQIVND (reference sequence). This CDR3 is 12 amino acids long. The CDR3 DNA reads TGTGCCAGCAGGGACCGGAACACTGAAGCTTTCTTT. Its translation is CASRDRNTEAFF.

The chain carries TRBV5-1 and TRBJ1-6; perhaps TRBD1 as D (6 bases). V gave up 6 bases and J gave up 0 bases, with 16 bases separating them. From germline, CDR1 is SGHRS and CDR2 YFSETQ. The CDR3 covers 17 residues. The CDR3 nucleotides read TGCGCCAGCAATCGGGGGCAGGGGAGCTCCTATAATTCACCCCTCCACTTT. Translating gives CASNRGQGSSYNSPLHF.

V usage is TRBV2 and J usage is TRBJ2-1; 11 bases align to TRBD2. V lost 4 bases to trimming and J lost 3 bases; unmatched junction nucleotides: 8. The CDR3 spans 17 residues. The germline V gene encodes CDR1 SNHLY and CDR2 FYNNEI. For the CDR3, the DNA is TGTGCCAGCAGTGGTACTAGCGGGAGCCAATTCTACAATGAGCAGTTCTTC. It codes for CASSGTSGSQFYNEQFF.

This rearrangement joins TRBV6-5 to TRBJ2-2; a possible D gene is TRBD1 (5 bases). Germline lookup yields CDR1 MNHEY and CDR2 SVGAGI. The CDR3 length is 15 residues. V lost 6 bases, J lost 0 bases, and 11 bases lay in between. CDR3: CASSSQGSNTGELFF. CDR3 coding DNA: TGTGCCAGCAGCTCTCAGGGATCGAACACCGGGGAGCTGTTTTTT.

Turning to this clone: This same CDR3 is encoded by further DNA sequences in the sample. This chain uses TRBV29-1 with TRBJ2-2; D tentatively fits TRBD1 or TRBD2 (5 bases each). The CDR3 totals 15 residues. Trimming cost V 1 base and J 1 base, with 10 bases left between them. Per germline, CDR1 SQVTM and CDR2 ANQGSEA. This CDR3 reads CSVEVGTVNTGELFF. In nucleotides, the CDR3 is TGCAGCGTTGAAGTAGGGACGGTGAACACCGGGGAGCTGTTTTTT.

V usage is TRBV7-2 and J usage is TRBJ1-2; D is unresolved. Trimming stripped 5 bases from V and 8 bases from J, with 21 bases between. Germline values: CDR1 SGHTA, CDR2 FQGNSA. CDR3 length equals 15 residues. In DNA, the CDR3 is TGTGCCAGCAGCGTAAGCCCCGACATCGAACGGGGCTACACCTTC. It codes for CASSVSPDIERGYTF.

CDR3 in DNA: TGCGCCAGCAGCCAAGAGGTCGGTACTAACTATGGCTACACCTTC. Residues: CASSQEVGTNYGYTF. V and J are TRBV4-1 and TRBJ1-2; D is unclear. Germline V lookup: CDR1 MGHRA, CDR2 YSYEKL. CDR3 length: 15 amino acids. V lost 0 bases, J lost 0 bases, and 8 bases lay in between.

By its share, this clone is medium-sized. The gene calls are TRBV2 and TRBJ1-1; D is undetermined. Germline loops: CDR1 SNHLY, CDR2 FYNNEI. Trimming pared 8 bases from V and 7 bases from J, leaving 11 bases between. The CDR3 spans 11 residues. The CDR3 nucleotides read TGTGCCAGCCAAGGAGGGTTTGAAGCTTTCTTT. Encoded protein: CASQGGFEAFF.

V and J are TRBV5-4 and TRBJ2-5; the match to TRBD1 covers 8 bases. This CDR3 has 14 residues. V was pared by 2 bases and J by 5 bases, with 5 bases of the junction left unmatched. Germline CDR1 reads SGHNT; CDR2 reads YYREEE (reference sequence). The CDR3 sequence: CASSFQGAEETQYF. Here the CDR3 DNA reads TGTGCCAGCAGCTTTCAGGGGGCGGAGGAGACCCAGTACTTC.

This clone was found once. This chain uses TRBV24-1 with TRBJ2-7, with D maybe TRBD1 (6 bases). The ends were cut back, 10 bases at V and 3 bases at J, with 9 bases in the middle. The CDR3 sequence is 11 residues long. In germline, CDR1 is KGHDR, CDR2 SFDVKD. CDR3 nucleotides: TGTGCCACGTCAGGGGACTACGAGCAGTACTTC. It translates to CATSGDYEQYF.